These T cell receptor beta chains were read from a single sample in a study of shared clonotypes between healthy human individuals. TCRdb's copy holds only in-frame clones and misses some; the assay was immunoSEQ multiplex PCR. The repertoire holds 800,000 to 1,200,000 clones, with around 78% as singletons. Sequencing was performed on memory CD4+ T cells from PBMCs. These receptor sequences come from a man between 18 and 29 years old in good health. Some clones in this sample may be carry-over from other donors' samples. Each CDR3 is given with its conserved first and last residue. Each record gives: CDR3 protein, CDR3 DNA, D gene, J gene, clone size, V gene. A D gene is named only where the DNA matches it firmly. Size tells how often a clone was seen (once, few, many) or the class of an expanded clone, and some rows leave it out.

CASTLQGALGTEAFF | TGTGCCAGTACCTTACAGGGGGCATTGGGCACTGAAGCTTTCTTT | TRBD1 | TRBJ1-1 | - | TRBV19
CASNRQTYQPQHF | TGTGCCAGCAACCGACAGACCTATCAGCCCCAGCATTTT | - | TRBJ1-5 | - | TRBV27
CATSSRVAGGWNEQFF | TGTGCCACCAGCAGTCGGGTAGCGGGAGGGTGGAATGAGCAGTTCTTC | TRBD2 | TRBJ2-1 | - | TRBV15
CAWSVLAGGETQYF | TGTGCCTGGAGTGTCCTGGCAGGGGGAGAGACCCAGTACTTC | TRBD1 | TRBJ2-5 | - | TRBV30
CASSLGTPRDTQYF | TGTGCCAGCAGCCTCGGGACACCTCGGGATACGCAGTATTTT | - | TRBJ2-3 | - | TRBV7-3
CASSQGGQGREKLFF | TGTGCCAGCAGCCAAGGGGGACAGGGGCGCGAAAAACTGTTTTTT | TRBD1 | TRBJ1-4 | - | TRBV4-2
CASSLRSGLSYEQYF | TGTGCCAGCAGTTTGAGAAGCGGCCTCTCCTACGAGCAGTACTTC | - | TRBJ2-7 | - | TRBV27
CASSLETSGRAETQYF | TGTGCCAGCAGCTTAGAGACTAGCGGGAGGGCAGAGACCCAGTACTTC | TRBD2 | TRBJ2-5 | - | TRBV7-2
CASSLDQTSGEQFF | TGTGCCAGCAGCTTAGATCAGACTAGCGGTGAGCAGTTCTTC | TRBD2 | TRBJ2-1 | - | TRBV11-3
CASSPTLGQGDTEAFF | TGTGCCAGCAGTCCGACCTTAGGACAGGGGGACACTGAAGCTTTCTTT | TRBD1 | TRBJ1-1 | - | TRBV28
CASSPNSGELFF | TGTGCCAGCTCACCAAATTCCGGGGAGCTGTTTTTT | - | TRBJ2-2 | - | TRBV18
CASSWDQGSLEQYF | TGTGCCAGCAGTTGGGACCAAGGGTCCCTCGAGCAGTACTTC | - | TRBJ2-7 | - | TRBV28
CASSLLGLAATDTQYF | TGTGCCAGCAGCCTTCTCGGACTAGCGGCAACAGATACGCAGTATTTT | TRBD2 | TRBJ2-3 | - | TRBV7-6
CASSRKAVEGTDTQYF | TGTGCCAGCAGCCGAAAAGCCGTGGAGGGCACAGATACGCAGTATTTT | - | TRBJ2-3 | - | TRBV4-2
CASSEGLWTTYEQYF | TGTGCCAGCAGTGAAGGCCTTTGGACTACCTACGAGCAGTACTTC | - | TRBJ2-7 | - | TRBV6-1
CASSLVREVDNQPQHF | TGTGCCAGCAGCTTAGTCAGGGAAGTAGACAATCAGCCCCAGCATTTT | - | TRBJ1-5 | - | TRBV11-3
CASSVWRTKSYEQYF | TGTGCCAGCAGCGTCTGGAGGACTAAATCCTACGAGCAGTACTTC | - | TRBJ2-7 | - | TRBV7-9
CASTPAGGTLAEQYF | TGCGCCAGCACTCCGGCGGGGGGAACTCTGGCCGAGCAGTACTTC | TRBD2 | TRBJ2-7 | once | TRBV5-1
CASRTGTGRRGEQYF | TGTGCCAGCCGAACCGGGACAGGGCGGAGGGGCGAGCAGTACTTC | TRBD1 | TRBJ2-7 | - | TRBV28
CASRGLAGGQETQYF | TGTGCCAGCAGGGGACTAGCGGGAGGGCAAGAGACCCAGTACTTC | TRBD2 | TRBJ2-5 | - | TRBV6-6
CASGRDWGSNQPQHF | TGTGCCAGCGGCCGGGACTGGGGCAGCAATCAGCCCCAGCATTTT | - | TRBJ1-5 | - | TRBV4-2
CASSVGQNLNQPQHF | TGTGCCAGCTCTGTGGGACAGAACCTCAATCAGCCCCAGCATTTT | TRBD1 | TRBJ1-5 | - | TRBV18
CASSQRAGDNEQFF | TGTGCCAGCAGCCAGCGGGCTGGGGACAATGAGCAGTTCTTC | - | TRBJ2-1 | - | TRBV7-3
CASSIRLVDIQYF | TGTGCCAGTAGTATCCGCTTGGTTGACATTCAGTACTTC | - | TRBJ2-4 | - | TRBV19
CASSRVGTEAFF | TGTGCCAGCAGCAGGGTCGGCACTGAAGCTTTCTTT | - | TRBJ1-1 | few | TRBV7-2
CASGFVGTAQAFF | TGTGCTAGTGGTTTCGTGGGTACAGCCCAAGCTTTCTTT | - | TRBJ1-1 | - | TRBV12-5
CASSLSVSLGYTF | TGTGCCAGCAGTTTATCGGTCAGCCTGGGCTACACCTTC | - | TRBJ1-2 | few | TRBV28
CASSEQGQGNEQFF | TGTGCCAGCAGTGAACAGGGGCAAGGCAATGAGCAGTTCTTC | - | TRBJ2-1 | - | TRBV2
CASSTDTIWQYF | TGTGCCAGCAGTACCGACACCATATGGCAGTACTTC | - | TRBJ2-7 | - | TRBV28
CASSEAGVADTEAFF | TGTGCCAGCAGTGAAGCAGGAGTGGCGGACACTGAAGCTTTCTTT | - | TRBJ1-1 | - | TRBV2
CASSDLAASSYNEQFF | TGTGCCAGCAGCGACCTAGCGGCAAGCTCCTACAATGAGCAGTTCTTC | TRBD2 | TRBJ2-1 | - | TRBV28
CASSRREGRTDTQYF | TGTGCCAGCAGCAGGCGGGAGGGCCGCACAGATACGCAGTATTTT | TRBD2 | TRBJ2-3 | - | TRBV5-4
CASSLGLDLTF | TGTGCCAGCAGCTTAGGGCTAGACCTCACCTTC | - | TRBJ1-2 | - | TRBV11-2
CASTTWRDRGRRQPQHF | TGTGCCAGCACTACTTGGAGGGACAGGGGGCGTAGACAGCCCCAGCATTTT | TRBD1 | TRBJ1-5 | - | TRBV28
CASSLAGSFANEQYF | TGTGCCAGCAGCTTAGCGGGTAGCTTCGCCAACGAGCAGTACTTC | - | TRBJ2-7 | - | TRBV7-2
CASKIAASQETQYF | TGTGCCAGCAAAATAGCGGCCTCCCAAGAGACCCAGTACTTC | - | TRBJ2-5 | - | TRBV6-1
CASSQQGFYGNTIYF | TGTGCCAGCAGCCAACAGGGCTTTTATGGAAACACCATATATTTT | - | TRBJ1-3 | - | TRBV28
CASSPPGGRPYNEQFF | TGTGCCAGCTCACCACCGGGCGGGAGGCCCTACAATGAGCAGTTCTTC | TRBD2 | TRBJ2-1 | - | TRBV18
CASSLSALDTQYF | TGTGCCAGCAGCCTCTCAGCTTTAGATACGCAGTATTTT | - | TRBJ2-3 | - | TRBV7-7
CASSGTGGGQPQHF | TGTGCCAGCAGCGGGACAGGGGGAGGACAGCCCCAGCATTTT | TRBD1 | TRBJ1-5 | - | TRBV2